The text below deals with one T cell receptor (beta chain). Produced via immunoSEQ multiplex PCR; TCRdb's table is partial and in-frame only. The sample includes more than 550,000 clones, 90% seen only once; the top ten take 34%. The data were taken from a study of shared clonotypes between healthy human individuals. V dropped 4 bases and J dropped 3 bases, with 13 bases sitting between them. The CDR3 loop spans 14 amino acids. Germline assignment: CDR1 MDHEN and CDR2 SYDVKM. The rearrangement uses TRBV28 and TRBJ2-7; D may correspond to TRBD1 or TRBD2 (6 bases each). The sequenced sample consisted of memory CD8+ T cells from PBMCs. Subset given: CD45RO+ cells pooled with CCR7-negative TemRA cells. The source is a man between 18 and 29 years old in good health. Some clones in this sample may be carry-over from other donors' samples. The CDR3 loop is CASSSLRGRYEQYF. The CDR3 bases are TGTGCCAGCAGTTCCCTCCGGGGGCGCTACGAGCAGTACTTC.